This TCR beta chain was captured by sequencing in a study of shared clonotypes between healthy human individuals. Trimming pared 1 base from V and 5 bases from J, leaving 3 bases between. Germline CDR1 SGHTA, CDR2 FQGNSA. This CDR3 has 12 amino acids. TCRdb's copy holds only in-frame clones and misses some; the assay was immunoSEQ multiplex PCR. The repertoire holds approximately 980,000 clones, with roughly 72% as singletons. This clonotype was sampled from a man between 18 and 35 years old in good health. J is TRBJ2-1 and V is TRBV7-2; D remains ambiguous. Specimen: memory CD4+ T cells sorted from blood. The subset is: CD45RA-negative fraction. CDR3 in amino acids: CASSLGNNEQFF. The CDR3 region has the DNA TGTGCCAGCAGCTTAGGTAACAATGAGCAGTTCTTC.